This is a list of T cell receptor beta chains from one sample in a study of OX40 agonist ivuxolimab in advanced cancers. The method was immunoSEQ multiplex PCR; TCRdb's version includes in-frame clones alone and lacks a portion of them. The sample holds about 91,000 clones; around 85% are singletons and the top ten take 0.2% to 0.25%. The source material was CD4+ or CD8+ T cells sorted from blood, sampled in a trial of the OX40 agonist ivuxolimab. Receptors were obtained from an adult with an advanced solid tumor such as melanoma, head and neck, liver or kidney cancer. CDR3s include the opening cysteine and the closing phenylalanine or tryptophan. D genes are given only for firm matches. Expanded clones get a size class; other rows say once, few or many, or leave the size out.

clone size,J gene,D gene,V gene,CDR3 DNA,CDR3 protein
.,TRBJ2-1,TRBD2,TRBV19,TGTGCCAGTAGTATACGGACTACGGGGGGCAATGAGCAGTTCTTC,CASSIRTTGGNEQFF
.,TRBJ2-7,.,TRBV6-1,TGTGCCAGCCAAGCGATGGGGGTTAGACAGGACTTCTACTTC,CASQAMGVRQDFYF
once,TRBJ2-3,.,TRBV28,TGTGCCAGCAGTTTTTACCTAGAGACAGATACGCAGTATTTT,CASSFYLETDTQYF
.,TRBJ2-7,.,TRBV28,TGTGCCAGCAAGAGCCCGTACTACGAGCAGTACTTC,CASKSPYYEQYF
once,TRBJ1-5,.,TRBV28,TGTGCCAGCAGTTTCTCACCGGGTGAAGGCAATCAGCCCCAGCATTTT,CASSFSPGEGNQPQHF
.,TRBJ1-4,.,TRBV7-9,TGTGCCAGCAGCCCGCAAAGGCTTGGGTCCTTTGCAACTAATGAAAAACTGTTTTTT,CASSPQRLGSFATNEKLFF
.,TRBJ1-5,TRBD1,TRBV19,TGTGCCAGTAGTCCCTCAGGCTTTGGGACAGGGGGCAATCAGCCCCAGCATTTT,CASSPSGFGTGGNQPQHF
few,TRBJ2-2,.,TRBV6-5,TGTGCCAGCAGTTCGGGACTTTTGAACACCGGGGAGCTGTTTTTT,CASSSGLLNTGELFF
.,TRBJ2-1,TRBD2,TRBV5-6,TGTGCCAGCAGCACCCGGCGGGCTAGCGGGGGGGGCACCTCCGAGCAGTTCTTC,CASSTRRASGGGTSEQFF
.,TRBJ2-2,TRBD2,TRBV4-2,TGTGCCAGCAGCCTCAGCGGGGGGGCAGGCGGGGAGCTGTTTTTT,CASSLSGGAGGELFF
.,TRBJ2-2,.,TRBV18,TGTGCCAGCTCACCCCAGATCGGAGCCGGGGAGCTGTTTTTT,CASSPQIGAGELFF
.,TRBJ2-5,TRBD1,TRBV6-5,TGTGCCAGCAGTTACATGACAGGGTCGGACAAGACCCAGTACTTC,CASSYMTGSDKTQYF
few,TRBJ2-6,.,TRBV29-1,TGCAGCGTTGAAGATCCAGGGGCTGGGGCCAACGTCCTGACTTTC,CSVEDPGAGANVLTF
once,TRBJ1-2,TRBD1,TRBV28,TGTGCCAGCAGTCCAGGGGGACAGGGGAAAGGCTATGGCTACACCTTC,CASSPGGQGKGYGYTF
.,TRBJ2-3,.,TRBV7-9,TGTGCCAGCAGCTTAGTACCCTCTAGCACAGATACGCAGTATTTT,CASSLVPSSTDTQYF
few,TRBJ1-1,.,TRBV5-4,TGTGCCAGCAACCTTCCGGGGACTGAAGCTTTCTTT,CASNLPGTEAFF
once,TRBJ1-2,.,TRBV2,TGTGCCAGCAGTGGTGGGAGACTTAACTATGGCTACACCTTC,CASSGGRLNYGYTF
.,TRBJ1-2,.,TRBV29-1,TGCAGCGTTGACCTGAACTATGGCTACACCTTC,CSVDLNYGYTF
.,TRBJ2-2,.,TRBV5-1,TGCGCCAGCACCCGAGACACCGGGGAGCTGTTTTTT,CASTRDTGELFF
.,TRBJ2-1,TRBD2,TRBV28,TGTGCCAGCCGAACTAGCGGGAGACCTGATGAGCAGTTCTTC,CASRTSGRPDEQFF
.,TRBJ2-1,.,TRBV6-5,TGTGCCAGCAGTTCCGATAGAAATGAGCAGTTCTTC,CASSSDRNEQFF
few,TRBJ1-1,.,TRBV29-1,TGCAGCGCTCGGGGGATCATGAACACTGAAGCTTTCTTT,CSARGIMNTEAFF
once,TRBJ2-3,.,TRBV6-1,TGTGCCAGCAGTGAAGCCCAGCAGGGTCGAAATACGCAGTATTTT,CASSEAQQGRNTQYF
.,TRBJ1-3,.,TRBV28,TGTGCCAGCAGTTTATTGGCCGGAAACACCATATATTTT,CASSLLAGNTIYF
.,TRBJ2-6,.,TRBV28,TGTGCCAGCAGGAAAGCGGGCTCCGGGGCCAACGTCCTGACTTTC,CASRKAGSGANVLTF
.,TRBJ1-4,.,TRBV6-1,TGTGCCAGCAGTGAAACGGGGGTTAATGAAAAACTGTTTTTT,CASSETGVNEKLFF
once,TRBJ2-3,.,TRBV9,TGTGCCAGCAGCCCTCGACTAGTAACAGATACGCAGTATTTT,CASSPRLVTDTQYF
.,TRBJ2-7,.,TRBV29-1,TGCAGCGTTGTGGGCAGGGCCGAGCAGTACTTC,CSVVGRAEQYF
.,TRBJ1-2,.,TRBV28,TGTGCCAGCCTCCATTATGGCTACACCTTC,CASLHYGYTF
.,TRBJ2-6,.,TRBV7-3,TGTGCCAGCAGCTTAACTCGTGGGGCTGGGGCCAACGTCCTGACTTTC,CASSLTRGAGANVLTF
.,TRBJ1-4,.,TRBV7-2,TGTGCCAGCAGCGTACAGGCATCCAAACTGTTTTTT,CASSVQASKLFF